The 3 T cell receptor beta chains listed next were all sequenced from one sample in a study of blood T cell repertoires in COVID-19 (dated by TCRdb to 2018 to 2021). The receptor library was made with the immunoSEQ multiplex PCR assay. TCRdb retrieved this table from immuneACCESS and kept in-frame rearrangements only. Not all clones are present; in checked studies, unresolved V genes account for under half, and no reason is known for the remainder. The sample records 200,000 to 250,000 clones, around 84% of which are singletons. The leading ten clones occupy 4.5% to 6% of the sample. The sample taken for sequencing was peripheral blood. These receptor sequences come from a woman in her fifties or sixties who had recovered from COVID-19.

CDR3 coding DNA: TGTGCCACCAGCAACACACCAGGGGGCGAGCAGTACTTC. This codes for CATSNTPGGEQYF. The rearrangement links TRBV15 to TRBJ2-7, with 7 bases fitting TRBD1. The CDR3 sequence is 13 residues long. V was pared by 4 bases and J by 6 bases, with 6 bases of the junction left unmatched. Germline V gene lookup returns CDR1 LNHNV and CDR2 YYDKDF (reference sequence).

The chain uses TRBV9 and TRBJ1-1; D is unresolved. V dropped 0 bases and J dropped 0 bases, with 9 bases sitting between them. The germline gives CDR1 SGDLS, CDR2 YYNGEE. There are 15 residues in the CDR3. CDR3 in amino acids: CASSVDFTMNTEAFF. Here the CDR3 DNA reads TGTGCCAGCAGCGTAGATTTCACAATGAACACTGAAGCTTTCTTT.

This clone was picked up one time. This sequence joins TRBV7-9 and TRBJ1-1, with D hard to call. In germline, CDR1 is SEHNR, CDR2 FQNEAQ (reference sequence). The CDR3 covers 13 residues. V shed 2 bases and J shed 2 bases, with 6 bases lying between them. CDR3 sequence: CASSLSRNTEAFF. The CDR3 DNA follows: TGTGCCAGCAGCTTAAGCCGCAACACTGAAGCTTTCTTT. The whole variable domain, filled in from reference TRBV7-9 and TRBJ1-1, reads DTGVSQNPRHKITKRGQNVTFRCDPISEHNRLYWYRQTLGQGPEFLTYFQNEAQLEKSRLLSDRFSAERPKGSFSTLEIQRTEQGDSAMYLCASSLSRNTEAFFGQGTRLTVV.